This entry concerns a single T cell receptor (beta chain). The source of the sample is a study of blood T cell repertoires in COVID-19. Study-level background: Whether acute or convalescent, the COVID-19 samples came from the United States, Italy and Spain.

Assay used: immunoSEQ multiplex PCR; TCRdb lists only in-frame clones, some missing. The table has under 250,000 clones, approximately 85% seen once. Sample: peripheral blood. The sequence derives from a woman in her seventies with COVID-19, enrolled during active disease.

The CDR3 DNA reads as TGTGCCAGCAAAAAGGGAGGCACTGAAGCTTTCTTT. Its translation: CASKKGGTEAFF. The chain carries TRBV27 and TRBJ1-1; D remains unclear. Trimming cost V 7 bases and J 4 bases, with 10 bases left between them. The CDR3 is 12 residues long. The V gene's germline CDR1 is MNHEY and CDR2 SMNVEV (reference sequence).